This TCR beta chain was captured in a study of blood T cell repertoires in COVID-19. This CDR3 comprises 15 residues. Germline V CDR1 and CDR2: SGHRS, YFSETQ. V shed 2 bases and J 5 bases; nucleotides not matched to a gene: 4. Only in-frame clones appear in the TCRdb table, and some are missing; sequencing was by immunoSEQ multiplex PCR. The sample shows around 370,000 clones, about 88% of them seen only once. This chain uses TRBV5-1 with TRBJ2-2; 9 bases line up with TRBD1. The sequenced sample was PBMCs or T cells enriched from blood (not recorded which). This receptor was obtained from a woman aged 18-29 years who had recovered from COVID-19. The CDR3 region is CASSLQGAWTGELFF. The CDR3 region has the DNA TGCGCCAGCAGCTTACAGGGGGCTTGGACCGGGGAGCTGTTTTTT.